One and the same sample provided the 29 T cell receptor beta chains below, sequenced in a study of blood T cell repertoires in COVID-19. The repertoire was sequenced with immunoSEQ multiplex PCR; TCRdb's copy has only in-frame clones and lacks some. Of 300,000 to 450,000 clones in the sample, around 87% were seen once. Sequenced input: PBMCs or T cells enriched from blood (not recorded which). The source is a man younger than 40 who had recovered from COVID-19.

V is TRBV11-1 and J is TRBJ2-1, with D uncertain. Trimming removed 2 bases from V and 6 bases from J, with 5 bases in between. This CDR3 region has 12 residues. Germline assignment: CDR1 SGHAT and CDR2 FQDESV (reference sequence). The CDR3 bases are TGTGCCAGCAGCTTATTAGTCAATGAGCAGTTCTTC. Translating gives CASSLLVNEQFF.

The chain couples TRBV19 to TRBJ2-5, with D tentatively TRBD1 (5 bases). Trimming left V 1 base short and J 2 bases short, with 11 bases between. CDR1 is LNHDA, CDR2 SQIVND, per germline (reference sequence). This CDR3 contains 15 residues. Here the CDR3 DNA reads TGTGCCAGTAGTATAGGTTGGGCAGGGCAAGAGACCCAGTACTTC. This sequence encodes CASSIGWAGQETQYF. The whole variable domain, filled in from reference TRBV19 and TRBJ2-5, reads DGGITQSPKYLFRKEGQNVTLSCEQNLNHDAMYWYRQDPGQGLRLIYYSQIVNDFQKGDIAEGYSVSREKKESFPLTVTSAQKNPTAFYLCASSIGWAGQETQYFGPGTRLLVL.

This chain links TRBV10-2 with TRBJ1-2, with D maybe TRBD1 (5 bases). The germline V gene encodes CDR1 WSHSY and CDR2 SAAADI. Trimming removed 6 bases at V and 3 bases at J, with 11 bases between. The CDR3 has 13 amino acids. The CDR3 DNA follows: TGCGCCAGCAGCGACAGAGTCTACTATGGCTACACCTTC. It yields the protein CASSDRVYYGYTF.

The chain employs TRBV6-2 or TRBV6-3 and TRBJ2-3; TRBD2 matches 12 bases. The length of the CDR3 is 18 residues. V lost 4 bases to trimming and J lost 0 bases; unmatched junction nucleotides: 8. In germline, CDR1 is MNHEY, CDR2 SVGEGT. Here the CDR3 reads CASSFRTSGGTSTDTQYF. The CDR3 bases are TGTGCCAGCAGTTTTCGTACTAGCGGGGGGACTAGCACAGATACGCAGTATTTT.

CDR3 bases: TGTGCCAGCAGTTTAACTACCGGGGAGCTGTTTTTT. This codes for CASSLTTGELFF. The chain joins TRBV12-3 or TRBV12-4 to TRBJ2-2; D gene uncertain. The V and J ends lost 2 bases and 5 bases respectively, with 3 bases between them. This CDR3 is built from 12 residues.

Concerning this clone itself: Different DNA sequences within this sample yield the same CDR3. The chain joins TRBV5-1 to TRBJ2-5; 11 bases are shared with TRBD1. The CDR3 length is 14 residues. V lost 2 bases and J lost 4; bases outside the gene matches: 1. Germline V gives CDR1 SGHRS, CDR2 YFSETQ. The DNA for the CDR3 is TGCGCCAGCAGCTTCGGGACAGGGGGAGAGACCCAGTACTTC. Protein product: CASSFGTGGETQYF. The whole variable domain, filled in from reference TRBV5-1 and TRBJ2-5, reads KAGVTQTPRYLIKTRGQQVTLSCSPISGHRSVSWYQQTPGQGLQFLFEYFSETQRNKGNFPGRFSGRQFSNSRSEMNVSTLELGDSALYLCASSFGTGGETQYFGPGTRLLVL.

This chain links TRBV14 with TRBJ1-6, with D perhaps matching TRBD1 (5 bases). Per the germline V gene, CDR1 is SGHDN and CDR2 is FVKESK. Trimming removed 1 base from V and 7 bases from J, with 11 bases in between. The CDR3 contains 15 residues. CDR3 protein: CASSQGGAGNSPLHF. The CDR3 DNA follows: TGTGCCAGCAGCCAAGGCGGGGCTGGGAATTCACCCCTCCACTTT.

This clone was seen a handful of times. J is TRBJ2-6 and V is TRBV2, with a possible D match to TRBD2 (6 bases). This CDR3 region has 15 residues. Trimming stripped 5 bases from V and 0 bases from J, with 8 bases between. The germline CDR1 and CDR2 sequences are SNHLY and FYNNEI. The CDR3 here is CASSRESSGANVLTF. CDR3 DNA sequence: TGTGCCAGCAGTCGGGAGTCCTCTGGGGCCAACGTCCTGACTTTC.

The chain links TRBV14 to TRBJ2-3, with 7 bases identical to TRBD2. The CDR3 contains 16 residues. Germline lookup yields CDR1 SGHDN and CDR2 FVKESK. J was trimmed by 4 bases and V by 0 bases; bases with no gene match: 7. The CDR3 DNA sequence: TGTGCCAGCAGCCAAGATTTTGGGGGGGGATCAGATACGCAGTATTTT. Residues: CASSQDFGGGSDTQYF.

J is TRBJ2-2 and V is TRBV6-1, with TRBD1 matching over 11 bases. V lost 3 bases to trimming and J lost 7 bases; unmatched junction nucleotides: 7. CDR1 is MNHNS, CDR2 SASEGT, per germline. This CDR3 region has 16 residues. The CDR3 DNA sequence: TGTGCCAGCAGTGACTTAGGACAGGGGGCTGGCGGGGAGCTGTTTTTT. It specifies CASSDLGQGAGGELFF.

This sequence joins TRBV7-8 and TRBJ1-1, with D possibly matching TRBD1 (5 bases). This CDR3 is built from 16 residues. Trimming took off 1 base at V and 0 bases at J, with 12 bases between the two ends. Germline V gives CDR1 SGHVS, CDR2 FQNEAQ. CDR3 DNA: TGTGCCAGCAGCTTAGTGTCGGGGGGAATGAACACTGAAGCTTTCTTT. It yields the protein CASSLVSGGMNTEAFF. Supplemented by reference TRBV7-8 and TRBJ1-1, the full variable domain reads GAGVSQSPRYKVAKRGQDVALRCDPISGHVSLFWYQQALGQGPEFLTYFQNEAQLDKSGLPSDRFFAERPEGSVSTLKIQRTQQEDSAVYLCASSLVSGGMNTEAFFGQGTRLTVV.

The chain carries TRBV7-8 and TRBJ2-3; maybe TRBD1 (7 bases). The CDR3 is 15 residues long. The V gene lost 1 base and the J gene lost 5 bases, with 13 bases spanning the gap. Looked up from germline, CDR1 is SGHVS and CDR2 is FQNEAQ. The CDR3 reads CASSLGGTAGDTQYF. DNA of the CDR3: TGTGCCAGCAGCTTAGGCGGGACAGCCGGAGATACGCAGTATTTT.

This clone was found a few times. The chain couples TRBV5-4 to TRBJ2-2, with 13 bases matching TRBD2. The junction had 6 bases not matched to a gene; V was cut back by 2 bases and J by 5 bases. CDR3 length: 17 amino acids. Germline V CDR1 and CDR2: SGHNT, YYREEE (reference sequence). This CDR3 is CASSFPTSGGLTGELFF. As DNA, the CDR3 is TGTGCCAGCAGCTTCCCGACTAGCGGGGGGCTAACCGGGGAGCTGTTTTTT.

V usage is TRBV27 and J usage is TRBJ2-5, with 10 bases identical to TRBD2. The V and J ends lost 0 bases and 1 base, in that order; junction bases with no gene match: 2. This CDR3 is built from 16 residues. Per germline, CDR1 MNHEY and CDR2 SMNVEV (reference sequence). CDR3 protein: CASSLSQRGGQETQYF. As DNA, the CDR3 is TGTGCCAGCAGTTTATCGCAGCGGGGGGGCCAAGAGACCCAGTACTTC.

The rearrangement uses TRBV11-2 and TRBJ1-6; 7 nucleotides agree with TRBD1. Unmatched junction bases numbered 7, after V lost 7 bases and J lost 4 bases. Germline V lookup: CDR1 SGHAT, CDR2 FQNNGV. CDR3 length: 15 amino acids. CDR3 sequence reads: CASKLGGSYNSPLHF. CDR3 DNA: TGTGCCAGCAAATTAGGGGGCAGTTATAATTCACCCCTCCACTTT.

In its sample, this clone was seen once. The rearrangement joins TRBV3-1 (or the pseudogene TRBV3-2) to TRBJ2-2, with 9 bases lining up with TRBD1. The CDR3 extends over 17 amino acids. Germline V gives CDR1 LGHDT, CDR2 YNNKEL (reference sequence). V was clipped by 4 bases and J by 0 bases; unmatched bases: 6. CDR3 bases: TGTGCCAGCAGCCGTGGCGGGACAGGGACGAACACCGGGGAGCTGTTTTTT. It is translated as CASSRGGTGTNTGELFF.

V usage is TRBV3-1 (or the pseudogene TRBV3-2) and J usage is TRBJ1-5; D call uncertain. V gave up 0 bases and J gave up 2 bases, with 8 bases separating them. CDR3 length: 15 amino acids. Germline V gene lookup returns CDR1 LGHDT and CDR2 YNNKEL (reference sequence). The CDR3 DNA is TGTGCCAGCAGCCAAGATTTCAGTGGCAATCAGCCCCAGCATTTT. The encoded protein is CASSQDFSGNQPQHF.

V gene TRBV3-1 (or the pseudogene TRBV3-2) combines with J gene TRBJ2-3; TRBD2 might be the D (6 bases). Germline CDR1 and CDR2: LGHDT and YNNKEL (reference sequence). CDR3 size: 16 residues. V gave up 1 base and J gave up 7 bases, with 18 bases separating them. The CDR3 DNA follows: TGTGCCAGCAGCCAAGTACTAGCTCATCATAAACATACGCAGTATTTT. It yields the protein CASSQVLAHHKHTQYF.

The chain links TRBV7-2 to TRBJ1-5; 7 bases agree with TRBD1. CDR3 length: 14 residues. V was clipped by 1 base and J by 6 bases; unmatched bases: 3. The germline gives CDR1 SGHTA, CDR2 FQGNSA. The CDR3, as DNA: TGTGCCAGCAGCTTAGACAGGGGCCGTCAGCCCCAGCATTTT. Protein: CASSLDRGRQPQHF.

The chain carries TRBV7-8 and TRBJ1-2; 7 nucleotides match TRBD1. Germline values: CDR1 SGHVS, CDR2 FQNEAQ. With 5 bases clipped from V and 5 bases from J, the junction kept 14 bases outside the gene matches. The length of the CDR3 is 16 residues. CDR3: CASSLLHETGLYGYTF. The CDR3 DNA sequence: TGTGCCAGCAGCCTTCTACACGAGACAGGGCTGTATGGCTACACCTTC.

The chain carries TRBV3-1 (or the pseudogene TRBV3-2) and TRBJ1-2, with D perhaps matching TRBD1 (5 bases). Trimming cost V 2 bases and J 8 bases, with 12 bases left between them. The CDR3 runs 13 residues. Germline V gene data show CDR1 as LGHDT and CDR2 as YNNKEL (reference sequence). CDR3 in DNA: TGTGCCAGCAGCCAAAGAACGGGGGGAGGCTACACCTTC. Amino acid sequence: CASSQRTGGGYTF.

This clone was found a few times. This sample includes further DNA sequences coding for the same CDR3. The chain's CDR3 is CASSVDGSNQPQHF. The CDR3 coding sequence is TGTGCCAGCAGCGTAGACGGGAGCAATCAGCCCCAGCATTTT. This chain links TRBV9 with TRBJ1-5; D unclear. Trimming left V 0 bases short and J 1 base short, with 5 bases between. The V gene's germline CDR1 is SGDLS and CDR2 YYNGEE. The CDR3 is made up of 14 amino acids. Full variable domain (remainder filled in from reference TRBV9 and TRBJ1-5): DSGVTQTPKHLITATGQRVTLRCSPRSGDLSVYWYQQSLDQGLQFLIQYYNGEERAKGNILERFSAQQFPDLHSELNLSSLELGDSALYFCASSVDGSNQPQHFGDGTRLSIL.

This chain connects TRBV4-2 to TRBJ2-3, with D tentatively TRBD2 (6 bases). The V end was cut by 3 bases, the J end by 2 bases, with 12 bases between. Germline values: CDR1 LGHNA, CDR2 YNFKEQ. The CDR3 loop spans 15 amino acids. CDR3 sequence reads: CASSQETRPTDTQYF. CDR3 nucleotides: TGTGCCAGCAGCCAGGAGACTAGACCCACAGATACGCAGTATTTT.

The chain employs TRBV7-8 and TRBJ1-5, with a tentative D call TRBD1 (5 bases). Germline V lookup: CDR1 SGHVS, CDR2 FQNEAQ. Trimming stripped 4 bases from V and 3 bases from J, with 13 bases between. The CDR3 covers 15 residues. The CDR3 loop is CASSWGGGYNQPQHF. In DNA, the CDR3 is TGTGCCAGCAGCTGGGGCGGCGGATACAATCAGCCCCAGCATTTT.

The genes are TRBV27 and TRBJ1-5; no clear D gene. CDR1 MNHEY and CDR2 SMNVEV come from the germline V gene (reference sequence). With 2 bases removed from V and 0 bases from J, the gap between germline ends came to 5 bases. The CDR3 is 14 amino acids. Here the CDR3 reads CASSLTYSNQPQHF. In DNA, the CDR3 is TGTGCCAGCAGTTTAACATATAGCAATCAGCCCCAGCATTTT.

The genes are TRBV19 and TRBJ1-5, with 10 bases identical to TRBD1. The CDR3 runs 18 residues. V was pared by 6 bases and J by 2 bases, with 13 bases of the junction left unmatched. Germline values: CDR1 LNHDA, CDR2 SQIVND (reference sequence). The CDR3 is CASRTTGGLIHGNQPQHF. For the CDR3, the DNA is TGTGCCAGTAGGACGACAGGGGGCCTTATTCATGGCAATCAGCCCCAGCATTTT.

The chain uses TRBV30 and TRBJ2-5; D is unresolved. Per the germline V gene, CDR1 is GTSNPN and CDR2 is SVGIG (reference sequence). V dropped 0 bases and J dropped 5 bases, with 10 bases sitting between them. CDR3 length equals 13 residues. The CDR3 DNA reads as TGTGCCTGGAGTGTACGGATCAGGGAGACCCAGTACTTC. Its translation is CAWSVRIRETQYF.

In its sample, this clone was seen a few times. This chain joins TRBV28 and TRBJ1-6; TRBD1 matches 7 bases. With V trimmed by 5 bases and J by 9 bases, 7 bases remained unmatched. Germline V lookup: CDR1 MDHEN, CDR2 SYDVKM. CDR3 length equals 14 residues. The CDR3 protein is CASSRQGVSSPLHF. DNA of the CDR3: TGTGCCAGCAGTCGTCAGGGGGTCTCTTCACCCCTCCACTTT.

The chain joins TRBV3-1 (or the pseudogene TRBV3-2) to TRBJ1-1; 7 bases match TRBD1. Germline V CDR1 and CDR2: LGHDT, YNNKEL (reference sequence). Unmatched junction bases numbered 9, after V lost 3 bases and J lost 5 bases. The CDR3 spans 15 residues. CDR3 nucleotide sequence: TGTGCCAGCAGCCAGGGGCAGGGGGTTTGGACTGAAGCTTTCTTT. Amino acid sequence: CASSQGQGVWTEAFF.